Listed here are 10 T cell receptor beta chains from one sample, sequenced in a study of T cells in Graves' hyperthyroidism and ophthalmopathy. Amplification of TCR beta CDR3 regions was performed using RNA transcripts as template. RT-PCR in the first round (using the HTBI primer set) targeted the TCR CDR3. TCRdb used MiXCR to reprocess the multiplex PCR reads, holding one entry per CDR3 protein. The sample has hundreds of thousands of distinct CDR3 sequences, over 40% seen once; the top ten hold 7% to 7.5%. Sample: peripheral blood or thyroid tissue (not recorded which). These receptors originate from an adult man with Graves' disease, either hyperthyroidism or ophthalmopathy (not recorded which).

The V call is TRBV12-3 or TRBV12-4, the J call TRBJ2-7; TRBD1 or TRBD2 may be the D gene (5 bases each). CDR3 length: 14 amino acids. Trimming removed 5 bases at V and 7 bases at J, with 18 bases between. The CDR3 nucleotides read TGTGCCAGCAGTCCGGGACCGGGATTGGGGGAGCAGTACTTC. Translating it yields CASSPGPGLGEQYF.

The V call is TRBV19, the J call TRBJ2-2; 7 bases align to TRBD2. CDR3 size: 15 residues. Looked up from germline, CDR1 is LNHDA and CDR2 is SQIVND (reference sequence). V trimming: 4 bases; J trimming: 4 bases; junction bases outside the gene matches: 6. The CDR3: CASSKSSGTTGELFF. The CDR3 DNA reads TGTGCCAGTAGTAAGTCTAGCGGAACCACCGGGGAGCTGTTTTTT.

This clonotype was counted a few times. The genes are TRBV20-1 and TRBJ1-4; 9 nucleotides agree with TRBD1. The V and J ends lost 0 bases and 7 bases, in that order; junction bases with no gene match: 3. CDR1 and CDR2 (germline): DFQATT, SNEGSKA (reference sequence). The CDR3 is 14 amino acids. Here the CDR3 DNA reads TGCAGTGCTAGAGATCACAGGGGGCTTGAAAAACTGTTTTTT. Protein product: CSARDHRGLEKLFF.

The chain couples TRBV7-9 to TRBJ1-6, with D maybe TRBD1 (6 bases). This CDR3 is 17 amino acids long. Germline V gives CDR1 SEHNR, CDR2 FQNEAQ (reference sequence). Trimming removed 0 bases from V and 0 bases from J, with 9 bases in between. The CDR3 DNA reads as TGTGCCAGCAGCTTAGCCAGGGGTAGCTCCTATAATTCACCCCTCCACTTT. As protein: CASSLARGSSYNSPLHF. Supplemented by reference TRBV7-9 and TRBJ1-6, the full variable domain reads DTGVSQNPRHKITKRGQNVTFRCDPISEHNRLYWYRQTLGQGPEFLTYFQNEAQLEKSRLLSDRFSAERPKGSFSTLEIQRTEQGDSAMYLCASSLARGSSYNSPLHFGNGTRLTVT.

The CDR3 nucleotides are TGCAGCGTGGGGACCCACAATCAGCCCCAGCATTTT. Translating it yields CSVGTHNQPQHF. V gene TRBV29-1 combines with J gene TRBJ1-5; a possible D gene is TRBD1 (5 bases). The germline gives CDR1 SQVTM, CDR2 ANQGSEA. The CDR3 sequence is 12 residues long. Trimming removed 6 bases at V and 3 bases at J, with 9 bases between.

In its sample, this clonotype was seen many times. The chain uses TRBV11-2 and TRBJ2-2; 7 nucleotides align to TRBD1. The CDR3 consists of 14 residues. The germline V gene has CDR1 SGHAT and CDR2 FQNNGV. The ends lost 5 bases at V and 2 bases at J; junction bases unmatched: 2. CDR3 in amino acids: CASSRQGNTGELFF. For the CDR3, the DNA is TGTGCCAGCAGCCGACAGGGAAACACCGGGGAGCTGTTTTTT.

V gene TRBV7-2 combines with J gene TRBJ2-7, with a possible D match to TRBD2 (6 bases). CDR1 is SGHTA, CDR2 FQGNSA, per germline. This CDR3 is 12 amino acids long. V dropped 8 bases and J dropped 3 bases, with 11 bases sitting between them. This CDR3 is CASQTEGYEQYF. CDR3 nucleotide sequence: TGTGCCAGCCAAACGGAGGGCTACGAGCAGTACTTC. The full variable domain, with the rest looked up from reference TRBV7-2 and TRBJ2-7, is GAGVSQSPSNKVTEKGKDVELRCDPISGHTALYWYRQSLGQGLEFLIYFQGNSAPDKSGLPSDRFSAERTGGSVSTLTIQRTQQEDSAVYLCASQTEGYEQYFGPGTRLTVT.

This clonotype appeared a few times. The J gene is TRBJ1-2, the V gene TRBV7-9, with unresolved D. Trimming shortened V by 3 bases and J by 10 bases, and 12 bases separated the two germline ends. The germline V gene has CDR1 SEHNR and CDR2 FQNEAQ (reference sequence). The CDR3 runs to 12 residues. The CDR3 sequence: CASSFIALPYTF. CDR3 DNA: TGTGCCAGCAGCTTTATCGCTCTCCCCTACACCTTC.

The rearrangement links TRBV10-2 to TRBJ2-7; 7 bases are a match to TRBD2. Germline CDR1 WSHSY, CDR2 SAAADI. The CDR3 length is 13 residues. V was pared by 4 bases and J by 8 bases, with 8 bases of the junction left unmatched. The CDR3: CASSVGGVFKQYF. CDR3 nucleotides: TGCGCCAGCAGTGTTGGGGGGGTGTTCAAGCAGTACTTC.

Ten or more counts support this clonotype. The rearrangement joins TRBV7-9 to TRBJ1-5, with a tentative D call TRBD1 (5 bases). This CDR3 is built from 14 residues. Germline CDR1 SEHNR, CDR2 FQNEAQ (reference sequence). The ends were cut back, 5 bases at V and 3 bases at J, with 11 bases in the middle. As DNA, the CDR3 is TGTGCCAGCAGCACCGACAGAAACAATCAGCCCCAGCATTTT. This translates into CASSTDRNNQPQHF. Filled out from reference TRBV7-9 and TRBJ1-5, the complete variable domain reads DTGVSQNPRHKITKRGQNVTFRCDPISEHNRLYWYRQTLGQGPEFLTYFQNEAQLEKSRLLSDRFSAERPKGSFSTLEIQRTEQGDSAMYLCASSTDRNNQPQHFGDGTRLSIL.